The clone carrying this TCR beta chain has a handful of counts. This sample is drawn from a study of human T cells and chemical hapten exposure. Study as a whole: 0.01% DPC was applied to the upper back in patch tests, which were read at 6 days. A mostly female patient group had alopecia areata, totalis or universalis.

Noted time point: patch test 2, 6 weeks after DPC sensitization. Treatment specified: therapeutic diphenylcyclopropenone sensitization with weekly scalp DPC. TCRdb called the RACE reads again in MiXCR, with one record for every CDR3 protein. The data contain approximately 350,000 distinct CDR3 sequences, over 6% of them seen just once; the ten biggest clones take up about 5%. The CDR3 is 15 residues long. V dropped 0 bases and J dropped 1 base, with 6 bases sitting between them. CDR1 and CDR2 (germline): LGHNA, YSLEER. The V call is TRBV4-3, the J call TRBJ2-2; D gene unclear. The source was whole blood, collected in connection with sensitization to the hapten diphenylcyclopropenone (DPC). The origin of this receptor is a woman between 18 and 29 years old with alopecia areata. Some clones in this sample may be carry-over from other donors' samples. CDR3 in DNA: TGCGCCAGCAGCCAAGATGCCAGGAACACCGGGGAGCTGTTTTTT. It is translated as CASSQDARNTGELFF.